This T cell receptor beta chain was recorded in a study of beta chain features in type 1 diabetes. This clone was counted only a few times. Expressed TCRB transcripts were sequenced because the isolated RNA had all been reverse transcribed beforehand. The average output of naive, central memory and regulatory T cell samples was several million reads. Sequenced by immunoSEQ multiplex PCR; TCRdb stores in-frame clones only, minus some. The profile shows 130,000 or so clones, roughly 9.7% of them singletons. In germline, CDR1 is SGHAT, CDR2 FQNNGV. This CDR3 region has 14 residues. V dropped 5 bases and J dropped 15; count of bases not matched to a gene: 13.

This sequence joins TRBV11-2 and TRBJ2-2, with 9 bases fitting TRBD2. This clonotype was sampled from a woman aged 40 to 50 in good health. The sample comprised central memory CD4+ T cells from blood. The CDR3 spells CASSPSWAGGGVFF. CDR3 DNA: TGTGCCAGCAGCCCGTCTTGGGCTGGCGGGGGGGTGTTTTTT.